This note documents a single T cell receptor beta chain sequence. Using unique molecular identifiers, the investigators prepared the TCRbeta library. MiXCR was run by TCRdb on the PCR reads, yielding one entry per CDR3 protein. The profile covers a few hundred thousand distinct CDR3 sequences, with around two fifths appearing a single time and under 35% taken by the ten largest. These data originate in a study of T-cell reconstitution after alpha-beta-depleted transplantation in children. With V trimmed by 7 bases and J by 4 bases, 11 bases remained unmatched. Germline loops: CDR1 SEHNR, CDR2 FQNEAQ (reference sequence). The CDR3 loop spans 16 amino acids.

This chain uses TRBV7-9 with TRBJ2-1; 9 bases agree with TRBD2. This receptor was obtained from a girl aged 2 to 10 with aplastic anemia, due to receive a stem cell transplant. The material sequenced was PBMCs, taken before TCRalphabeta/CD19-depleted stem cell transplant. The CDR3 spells CASTKRGAGGYNEQFF. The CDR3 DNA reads TGTGCCAGCACCAAGAGGGGAGCGGGAGGTTACAATGAGCAGTTCTTC. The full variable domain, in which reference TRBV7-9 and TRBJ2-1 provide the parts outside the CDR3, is DTGVSQNPRHKITKRGQNVTFRCDPISEHNRLYWYRQTLGQGPEFLTYFQNEAQLEKSRLLSDRFSAERPKGSFSTLEIQRTEQGDSAMYLCASTKRGAGGYNEQFFGPGTRLTVL.